Described below is a single T cell receptor beta chain sequence and its context. Per the study methods: Researchers report that nucleated cell counts were estimated from reference gene primer amplification. Only in-frame clones appear in the TCRdb table, and some are missing; sequencing was by immunoSEQ multiplex PCR. Clonal size and the V and J genes are those of that table, whereas D and trimming came from the DNA. The profile shows approximately 130,000 clones, around 77% of them singletons. The data belong to a study of blood T cell repertoires in COVID-19. Study at large: Donors in the United States, Italy and Spain gave samples during acute or convalescent COVID-19. PBMCs, B-cell-depleted T cells, or T cells provided the cDNA or gDNA that made up the material.

Looked up from germline, CDR1 is SEHNR and CDR2 is FQNEAQ (reference sequence). V lost 5 bases and J lost 0; bases outside the gene matches: 3. This CDR3 has 15 residues. This chain uses TRBV7-9 with TRBJ2-3, with 9 bases identical to TRBD1. The TCR sequence derives from a human donor in a cohort sampled during active COVID-19. Material for sequencing was peripheral blood. CDR3 DNA: TGTGCCAGCAGCACCGGACAGGGGAGCACAGATACGCAGTATTTT. Translation: CASSTGQGSTDTQYF.